The 12 T cell receptor beta chains below come from one sample, sequenced in a study of T cells expressing NK-cell markers. From its re-call of the 5' RACE reads, TCRdb lists each CDR3 protein once, without DNA. The table lists 150,000 to 160,000 distinct CDR3 sequences. The sample taken for sequencing was blood T cells: a sorted CD56 or NKG2C T cell subset, CD4+ or CD8+ T cells, or bulk PBMC T cells (not recorded which). The source of these receptors is a woman in her forties or fifties in good health.

The V call is TRBV7-9, the J call TRBJ2-1; TCRdb's assignment of TRBD2 cannot be checked, as there is no DNA. Germline CDR1 SEHNR, CDR2 FQNEAQ (reference sequence). The CDR3 is 16 residues long. The CDR3 region is CASSSKTSGRYNEQFF. The whole variable domain, filled in from reference TRBV7-9 and TRBJ2-1, reads DTGVSQNPRHKITKRGQNVTFRCDPISEHNRLYWYRQTLGQGPEFLTYFQNEAQLEKSRLLSDRFSAERPKGSFSTLEIQRTEQGDSAMYLCASSSKTSGRYNEQFFGPGTRLTVL.

The V call is TRBV3-1, the J call TRBJ1-2. Germline V lookup: CDR1 LGHDT, CDR2 YNNKEL (reference sequence). CDR3 length equals 12 residues. CDR3 region: CASSQETIGYTF.

The V call is TRBV3-1, the J call TRBJ2-4; TCRdb picks TRBD2, but there is no DNA to check that call. The length of the CDR3 is 17 residues. The germline gives CDR1 LGHDT, CDR2 YNNKEL (reference sequence). CDR3 sequence reads: CASSPGLAGLAKNIQYF.

This chain uses TRBV29-1 with TRBJ2-2; no DNA is available, so the TRBD1 call from TCRdb remains unchecked. Germline CDR1 and CDR2: SQVTM and ANQGSEA. CDR3 size: 13 residues. The CDR3 region is CSVSTVNTGELFF.

This chain links TRBV2 with TRBJ2-6; the D call of TRBD1 rests on TCRdb alone, since no DNA is present to check it. From germline, CDR1 is SNHLY and CDR2 FYNNEI. The CDR3 runs to 16 residues. The chain's CDR3 is CASSDAPPGGANVLTF. The complete variable domain, with remaining parts taken from reference TRBV2 and TRBJ2-6, reads EPEVTQTPSHQVTQMGQEVILRCVPISNHLYFYWYRQILGQKVEFLVSFYNNEISEKSEIFDDQFSVERPDGSNFTLKIRSTKLEDSAMYFCASSDAPPGGANVLTFGAGSRLTVL.

This sequence joins TRBV4-2 and TRBJ2-1; the D gene TCRdb calls, TRBD2, cannot be checked with no DNA. Germline V gene sequence: CDR1 LGHNA, CDR2 YNFKEQ. The CDR3 length is 15 residues. The CDR3 spells CASSREREMRNEQFF.

The V and J genes are TRBV30 and TRBJ1-1; without DNA, the TCRdb call of TRBD1 cannot be checked. The CDR3 runs to 11 residues. CDR1 and CDR2 from the germline V gene are GTSNPN and SVGIG (reference sequence). CDR3 in amino acids: CAWRGEREAFF. Full variable domain (missing parts from reference TRBV30 and TRBJ1-1): SQTIHQWPATLVQPVGSPLSLECTVEGTSNPNLYWYRQAAGRGLQLLFYSVGIGQISSEVPQNLSASRPQDRQFILSSKKLLLSDSGFYLCAWRGEREAFFGQGTRLTVV.

CDR3 region: CASSRHRADNEQFF. The chain recombines TRBV4-1 with TRBJ2-1; TCRdb selects TRBD1, and the lack of DNA leaves this call unchecked. This CDR3 is 14 amino acids long. CDR1 MGHRA and CDR2 YSYEKL come from the germline V gene.

The chain recombines TRBV4-1 with TRBJ2-7. CDR3 length equals 13 residues. The V gene's germline CDR1 is MGHRA and CDR2 YSYEKL. This chain's CDR3 is CASSPQEAYEQYF.

J is TRBJ1-2 and V is TRBV2. This CDR3 contains 13 residues. The germline V gene encodes CDR1 SNHLY and CDR2 FYNNEI. This CDR3 is CASIGAQFYGYTF.

This rearrangement joins TRBV6-5 to TRBJ1-2; no DNA is available, so the TRBD1 call from TCRdb remains unchecked. Germline-derived CDR1 and CDR2 are MNHEY and SVGAGI. This CDR3 comprises 13 residues. CDR3 sequence reads: CASSARDVSGYTF.

The chain combines TRBV25-1 with TRBJ2-3. The V gene's germline CDR1 is MGHDK and CDR2 SYGVNS. The length of the CDR3 is 14 residues. CDR3 sequence reads: CASSESASTDTQYF.